The rows below give T cell receptor beta chains drawn from one sample of a study of T cell responses to AZD1222 COVID-19 vaccine. The method was immunoSEQ multiplex PCR; TCRdb's version includes in-frame clones alone and lacks a portion of them. This sample carries 55,000 to 90,000 clones, roughly 82% of them seen once, and the ten largest clones take roughly 5%. Sequencing was performed on peripheral blood, taken on day 0 of AZD1222 vaccination. The receptor set was obtained from an adult in good health. Both conserved end residues are part of each CDR3. Fields, in order: J gene, D gene, V gene, clone size, CDR3 DNA, CDR3 protein. A D gene is named only where the DNA matches it firmly. Size is omitted from some rows. Given values are once, few, many or a class for expanded clones.

TRBJ2-7	TRBD1	TRBV7-2	NA	TGTGCCAGCAGCTTAGCCGGGACAGGCCCCTACGAGCAGTACTTC	CASSLAGTGPYEQYF
TRBJ2-5	NA	TRBV29-1	NA	TGCAGCGTTGTGGGGAGGGAGACCCAGTACTTC	CSVVGRETQYF
TRBJ2-2	TRBD2	TRBV7-2	NA	TGTGCCAGCAGACCTCCTGCACTAGCGGGGGTGACCGGGGAGCTGTTTTTT	CASRPPALAGVTGELFF
TRBJ2-7	NA	TRBV28	NA	TGTGCCAGCAGTTTAATCGCCGAGGTCCACGAGCAGTACTTC	CASSLIAEVHEQYF
TRBJ1-1	NA	TRBV5-1	NA	TGCGCCAGCAGCTTGGAGGGCACTGAAGCTTTCTTT	CASSLEGTEAFF
TRBJ2-2	TRBD2	TRBV18	NA	TGTGCCAGCTCACTCCCGGGACTAGCGGGGAGCACCGGGGAGCTGTTTTTT	CASSLPGLAGSTGELFF
TRBJ1-4	TRBD1	TRBV6-1	NA	TGTGCCAGCAGTGAAAAGGGTCACAGGGGGTCCTTGGGGAAACTGTTTTTT	CASSEKGHRGSLGKLFF
TRBJ1-6	TRBD1	TRBV14	few	TGTGCCAGCAGCCAAGAACGACGGCAGGGGGGCAGCTCCTATAATTCACCCCTCCACTTT	CASSQERRQGGSSYNSPLHF
TRBJ2-3	TRBD2	TRBV5-1	NA	TGCGCCAGCAGGCTGACTAGCGGGAGCACAGATACGCAGTATTTT	CASRLTSGSTDTQYF
TRBJ2-2	NA	TRBV2	NA	TGTGCCAGCAAAAGCAGGGACACCGGGGAGCTGTTTTTT	CASKSRDTGELFF
TRBJ1-6	NA	TRBV9	few	TGTGCCAGCAGCGTAGGATCGCCCTCGAATTCACCCCTCCACTTT	CASSVGSPSNSPLHF
TRBJ1-2	TRBD1	TRBV6-5	NA	TGTGCCTCCTCGGACAGGGCCTATGGCTACACCTTC	CASSDRAYGYTF
TRBJ1-4	NA	TRBV7-9	once	TGTGCCAGCAGCTTAGTCGGGGGCTCAACTAATGAAAAACTGTTTTTT	CASSLVGGSTNEKLFF
TRBJ2-3	TRBD2	TRBV11-2	NA	TGTGCCAGCAGCCCCTCCGGGACTAGCGGGGGTACAGATACGCAGTATTTT	CASSPSGTSGGTDTQYF
TRBJ1-4	TRBD1	TRBV19	NA	TGTGCCAGTAGTATCGGACAGGGAGGGGAAAAACTGTTTTTT	CASSIGQGGEKLFF
TRBJ1-1	NA	TRBV19	NA	TGTGCCAGTAGAGCAGGGGCGACCACTGAAGCTTTCTTT	CASRAGATTEAFF
TRBJ1-6	NA	TRBV11-3	NA	TGTGCCAGCAGCTCCCGACAGAGTAATTCACCCCTCCACTTT	CASSSRQSNSPLHF
TRBJ1-3	NA	TRBV7-9	NA	TGTGCCAGCAGCTCCTTTGGCGGGGAGTTTGGAAACACCATATATTTT	CASSSFGGEFGNTIYF
TRBJ1-6	NA	TRBV6-4	NA	TGTGCCAGCAGTGACTCGGCAGGGTACAATTCACCCCTCCACTTT	CASSDSAGYNSPLHF
TRBJ1-1	TRBD1	TRBV19	NA	TGTGCCAGTAGTGCAACCCGCGACCGCAGGGGGCCGGGCACTGAAGCTTTCTTT	CASSATRDRRGPGTEAFF
TRBJ1-5	NA	TRBV15	NA	TGTGCCACCAGCTCCCCGGGGGCCCGAGTTCAGCCCCAGCATTTT	CATSSPGARVQPQHF
TRBJ1-3	NA	TRBV11-3	NA	TGTGCCAGCAGCACGAGGACGGTTGGAAACACCATATATTTT	CASSTRTVGNTIYF
TRBJ1-6	TRBD1	TRBV30	NA	TGTGCCTGGATCGGGACAGGGCTATCACCCCTCCACTTT	CAWIGTGLSPLHF
TRBJ2-7	NA	TRBV7-9	NA	TGTGCCAGCAGCTCCGGGAAAAGCTCCTACGAGCAGTACTTC	CASSSGKSSYEQYF
TRBJ2-7	NA	TRBV5-5	few	TGTGCCAGCAGCTTGGACCCGGACACCATTTACGAGCAGTACTTC	CASSLDPDTIYEQYF
TRBJ1-2	NA	TRBV2	NA	TGTGCCAGCAGTCCACGGCCCGGCCCGTATGGCTACACCTTC	CASSPRPGPYGYTF
TRBJ1-5	TRBD1	TRBV25-1	NA	TGTGCCAGCAGTGTCCGGGACAGGGGCCGGGGGCCCCAGCATTTT	CASSVRDRGRGPQHF
TRBJ1-2	NA	TRBV7-9	NA	TGTGCCAGCAGCTTAGTGTCTGAGTCCCCCCAGAGTCATGGCTACACCTTC	CASSLVSESPQSHGYTF
TRBJ1-1	NA	TRBV7-2	NA	TGTGCCAGCAGCTTAAGTAATTGGAACCCTGAAGCTTTCTTT	CASSLSNWNPEAFF
TRBJ1-2	NA	TRBV28	NA	TGTGCCAGCAGTTTAAGAACTAACTATGGCTACACCTTC	CASSLRTNYGYTF
TRBJ1-1	NA	TRBV6-5	NA	TGTGCCAGCAATCAGGGTAAGGGTGAAGCTTTCTTT	CASNQGKGEAFF
TRBJ2-7	NA	TRBV7-6	NA	TGTGCCAGCAGCTTACGCGGGGGCCTGTACGAGCAGTACTTC	CASSLRGGLYEQYF